Listed here are 24 T cell receptor beta chains from one sample, sequenced in a study of blood T cell repertoires in COVID-19. This table comes from immunoSEQ multiplex PCR, and its TCRdb copy is limited to in-frame clones, with some not included. Here the sample spans about 70,000 clones, around 90% being singletons. Sequenced: peripheral blood. The receptors come from a human donor in a cohort sampled during active COVID-19.

V gene TRBV9 combines with J gene TRBJ1-2; perhaps TRBD1 as D (5 bases). Germline loops: CDR1 SGDLS, CDR2 YYNGEE. The length of the CDR3 is 11 residues. V gave up 5 bases and J gave up 7 bases, with 9 bases separating them. CDR3 nucleotides: TGTGCCAGCAGGCAGGGATCTGGCTACACCTTC. As protein: CASRQGSGYTF.

The V and J genes are TRBV24-1 and TRBJ1-1, with TRBD1 identical over 7 bases. The V and J ends lost 3 bases and 7 bases, in that order; junction bases with no gene match: 10. The CDR3 runs 15 residues. Germline lookup yields CDR1 KGHDR and CDR2 SFDVKD. CDR3 coding DNA: TGTGCCACCAGTGATGGGAACAGGGGCGAGAGTGAAGCTTTCTTT. Its protein is CATSDGNRGESEAFF.

The gene calls are TRBV5-1 and TRBJ2-5; 11 bases align to TRBD2. V shed 4 bases and J 1 base; nucleotides not matched to a gene: 3. Per germline, CDR1 SGHRS and CDR2 YFSETQ. The CDR3 has 15 amino acids. This CDR3 reads CASSGGLAAQETQYF. In DNA form, the CDR3 reads TGCGCCAGCAGCGGGGGACTAGCGGCCCAAGAGACCCAGTACTTC.

CDR3 in amino acids: CSVLYREKTAFYEQYF. CDR3 sequence (DNA): TGCAGCGTTCTATACAGGGAGAAAACGGCTTTCTACGAGCAGTACTTC. J is TRBJ2-7 and V is TRBV29-1; TRBD1 might be the D (6 bases). The CDR3 length is 16 residues. V was pared by 5 bases and J by 3 bases, with 23 bases between. Germline CDR1 SQVTM, CDR2 ANQGSEA.

CDR3 region: CAWSRTRESDTQYF. The CDR3 DNA reads as TGTGCCTGGAGTCGGACTAGAGAATCAGATACGCAGTATTTT. The rearrangement links TRBV30 to TRBJ2-3; 7 nucleotides match TRBD2. Per germline, CDR1 GTSNPN and CDR2 SVGIG (reference sequence). The CDR3 consists of 14 residues. Trimming cost V 2 bases and J 4 bases; bases outside gene matches: 6.

The chain links TRBV9 to TRBJ1-3; the match to TRBD1 covers 7 bases. Germline CDR1 SGDLS, CDR2 YYNGEE. The CDR3 spans 18 residues. The V gene end was trimmed by 4 bases and the J gene end by 0 bases; junction bases not matched to a gene: 13. As DNA, the CDR3 is TGTGCCAGCAGCTCCGGAGGGACAGTCGAATTCTCTGGAAACACCATATATTTT. Its protein is CASSSGGTVEFSGNTIYF.

This chain connects TRBV11-2 to TRBJ2-3, with 16 bases fitting TRBD2. Germline V gives CDR1 SGHAT, CDR2 FQNNGV. V shed 0 bases, J shed 2 bases, and the junction held 8 bases outside the gene matches. This CDR3 contains 20 residues. For the CDR3, the DNA is TGTGCCAGCAGCTTAGAAAGGGGACTAGCGGGGGGGTACCTCACAGATACGCAGTATTTT. Its translation: CASSLERGLAGGYLTDTQYF.

In DNA form, the CDR3 reads TGCAGCGTCCAGGACAGGAGCAGCTCTGGGGCCAACGTCCTGACTTTC. It translates to CSVQDRSSSGANVLTF. The chain couples TRBV29-1 to TRBJ2-6; 7 bases are a match to TRBD1. The CDR3 length is 16 residues. Germline values: CDR1 SQVTM, CDR2 ANQGSEA. V lost 6 bases, J lost 0 bases, and 8 bases stayed unmatched.

The chain carries TRBV3-1 (or the pseudogene TRBV3-2) and TRBJ2-6; 7 bases match TRBD2. CDR3 length: 19 residues. Per the germline V gene, CDR1 is LGHDT and CDR2 is YNNKEL (reference sequence). With 2 bases clipped from V and 0 bases from J, the junction kept 10 bases outside the gene matches. The CDR3 region has the DNA TGTGCCAGCAGCCAATCTCGAGCGGGAATCGACTCTGGGGCCAACGTCCTGACTTTC. Protein product: CASSQSRAGIDSGANVLTF.

The rearrangement uses TRBV27 and TRBJ1-1, with TRBD1 identical over 8 bases. The germline gives CDR1 MNHEY, CDR2 SMNVEV (reference sequence). This CDR3 contains 17 residues. Trimming took 6 bases from V and 7 from J; bases not matched to a gene: 19. The CDR3, as DNA: TGTGCCAGCAGCCGATTCTTAGGCACAGGGGGGTACGGTGAAGCTTTCTTT. It translates to CASSRFLGTGGYGEAFF.

Of note for this clone: Other DNA sequences of this sample code for an identical CDR3. This rearrangement joins TRBV27 to TRBJ2-7; 10 bases agree with TRBD2. V lost 2 bases to trimming and J lost 4 bases; unmatched junction nucleotides: 2. This CDR3 has 14 residues. Germline values: CDR1 MNHEY, CDR2 SMNVEV (reference sequence). CDR3 coding DNA: TGTGCCAGCAGTTTAGGAGCGGGGGGGTACGAGCAGTACTTC. It is translated as CASSLGAGGYEQYF.

A single count supports this clone. The J gene is TRBJ2-5, the V gene TRBV12-2; the D call of TRBD2 is as the table states it, not checked on the DNA. With the DNA end fitting TRBJ2-7 better, the J assignment may be wrong. TRBV12-2 has pseudogene status. The CDR3 consists of 16 residues. CDR3 sequence (DNA): TGTGCAAGTCGCTTAGCATTCGGAGTCAGCTCCTACGAGCAGTACTTC. It codes for CASRLAFGVSSYEQYF.

The rearrangement joins TRBV5-1 to TRBJ2-1, with 8 nucleotides matching TRBD2. The ends lost 0 bases at V and 0 bases at J; junction bases unmatched: 5. The germline CDR1 and CDR2 sequences are SGHRS and YFSETQ. This CDR3 has 17 residues. The CDR3 region has the DNA TGCGCCAGCAGCTTGGCCGGGGGACTAGGCTCCTACAATGAGCAGTTCTTC. It translates to CASSLAGGLGSYNEQFF.

The rearrangement uses TRBV27 and TRBJ2-7; D is unclear. Trimming stripped 3 bases from V and 0 bases from J, with 15 bases between. The CDR3 has 16 amino acids. CDR1 and CDR2 from the germline V gene are MNHEY and SMNVEV (reference sequence). The CDR3 reads CASSFSRRLSSYEQYF. CDR3 coding DNA: TGTGCCAGCAGTTTTAGCCGACGGCTAAGCTCCTACGAGCAGTACTTC.

The V gene is TRBV19, the J gene TRBJ1-2; D not certain. The CDR3 sequence is 12 residues long. With 8 bases removed from V and 4 bases from J, the gap between germline ends came to 11 bases. Germline V gives CDR1 LNHDA, CDR2 SQIVND (reference sequence). CDR3 in amino acids: CASGEIIYGYTF. The CDR3, as DNA: TGTGCCAGTGGGGAGATCATCTATGGCTACACCTTC.

The chain uses TRBV29-1 and TRBJ1-1; D is unclear. Germline lookup yields CDR1 SQVTM and CDR2 ANQGSEA. CDR3 length: 12 amino acids. The V and J ends lost 6 bases and 5 bases respectively, with 13 bases between them. CDR3 coding DNA: TGCAGCGTCCTTCCGGGCGGGACTGAAGCTTTCTTT. Protein: CSVLPGGTEAFF.

CDR3 sequence reads: CASKPQGIPHYGYTF. CDR3 coding DNA: TGTGCCAGTAAACCACAGGGTATCCCTCATTATGGCTACACCTTC. V usage is TRBV19 and J usage is TRBJ1-2; a possible D gene is TRBD1 (6 bases). Between the trimmed V and J ends, which lost 7 bases and 5 bases, there was a span of 20 bases. CDR1 LNHDA and CDR2 SQIVND come from the germline V gene (reference sequence). The CDR3 totals 15 residues. Full variable domain (missing parts from reference TRBV19 and TRBJ1-2): DGGITQSPKYLFRKEGQNVTLSCEQNLNHDAMYWYRQDPGQGLRLIYYSQIVNDFQKGDIAEGYSVSREKKESFPLTVTSAQKNPTAFYLCASKPQGIPHYGYTFGSGTRLTVV.

The CDR3 DNA reads TGTGCCAGCAGTGGGGCGGGAGGAGCGGGGATCTCCTACGAGCAGTACTTC. It encodes CASSGAGGAGISYEQYF. This chain links TRBV6-1 with TRBJ2-7, with TRBD2 matching 8 bases. Germline CDR1 and CDR2: MNHNS and SASEGT. This CDR3 region has 17 residues. V was pared by 4 bases and J by 0 bases, with 11 bases of the junction left unmatched.

This rearrangement joins TRBV9 to TRBJ1-1; 8 bases map to TRBD1. J gave up 4 bases and V 4 bases, and 6 bases lay outside the gene matches. The CDR3 has 14 amino acids. Germline V lookup: CDR1 SGDLS, CDR2 YYNGEE. DNA of the CDR3: TGTGCCAGCAGCCCTCGACAGGGGATCACTGAAGCTTTCTTT. Protein sequence: CASSPRQGITEAFF.

This sequence joins TRBV6-6 and TRBJ1-5, with 8 bases fitting TRBD1. The V segment lost 5 bases and the J segment 7 bases; nucleotides outside the gene matches: 7. CDR1 and CDR2 (germline): MNHNY, SVGAGI (reference sequence). The CDR3 loop spans 14 amino acids. The CDR3: CASSTQGAEQPQHF. CDR3 nucleotide sequence: TGTGCCAGCAGTACTCAGGGGGCTGAGCAGCCCCAGCATTTT.

J is TRBJ1-5 and V is TRBV19; tentative D call: TRBD1 (6 bases). Germline V gene data show CDR1 as LNHDA and CDR2 as SQIVND (reference sequence). With 4 bases removed from V and 0 bases from J, the gap between germline ends came to 10 bases. This CDR3 spans 15 amino acids. CDR3 region: CASSSTGNSNQPQHF. The CDR3, as DNA: TGTGCCAGTAGTAGTACAGGGAATAGCAATCAGCCCCAGCATTTT.

The chain combines TRBV6-5 with TRBJ1-1; the D gene is possibly TRBD1 (5 bases). CDR1 and CDR2 from the germline V gene are MNHEY and SVGAGI. The CDR3 runs 16 residues. V lost 0 bases and J 2 bases, leaving 13 bases between the germline ends. In nucleotides, the CDR3 is TGTGCCAGCAGTTACTCTCCGGCAGGGCTAAACACTGAAGCTTTCTTT. Translating gives CASSYSPAGLNTEAFF.

The rearrangement uses TRBV6-5 and TRBJ2-7; 8 nucleotides line up with TRBD2. This CDR3 comprises 13 residues. Unmatched junction bases numbered 0, after V lost 2 bases and J lost 3 bases. Germline V gene lookup returns CDR1 MNHEY and CDR2 SVGAGI. The CDR3 region has the DNA TGTGCCAGCAGTTACACTAGCGGCTACGAGCAGTACTTC. This codes for CASSYTSGYEQYF.

The chain uses TRBV4-3 and TRBJ1-2, with 8 bases identical to TRBD1. The CDR3 is 15 residues long. Germline CDR1 reads LGHNA; CDR2 reads YSLEER. Unmatched junction bases numbered 4, after V lost 0 bases and J lost 4 bases. CDR3: CASSQDSGQGYGYTF. The CDR3 DNA reads TGCGCCAGCAGCCAAGATTCCGGACAGGGCTATGGCTACACCTTC.